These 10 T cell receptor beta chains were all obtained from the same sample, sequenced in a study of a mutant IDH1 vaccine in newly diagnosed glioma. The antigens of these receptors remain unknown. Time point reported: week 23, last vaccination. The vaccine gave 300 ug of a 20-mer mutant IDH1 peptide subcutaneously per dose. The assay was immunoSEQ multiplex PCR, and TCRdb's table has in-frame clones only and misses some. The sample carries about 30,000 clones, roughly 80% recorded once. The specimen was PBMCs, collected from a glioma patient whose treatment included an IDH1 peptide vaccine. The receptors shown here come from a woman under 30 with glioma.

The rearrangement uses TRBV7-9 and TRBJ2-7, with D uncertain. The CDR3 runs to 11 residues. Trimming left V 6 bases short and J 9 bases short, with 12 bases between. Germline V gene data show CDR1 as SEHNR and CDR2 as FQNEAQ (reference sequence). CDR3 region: CASSPNVWQYF. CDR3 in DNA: TGTGCCAGCAGTCCGAACGTGTGGCAGTACTTC. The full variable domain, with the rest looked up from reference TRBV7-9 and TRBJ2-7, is DTGVSQNPRHKITKRGQNVTFRCDPISEHNRLYWYRQTLGQGPEFLTYFQNEAQLEKSRLLSDRFSAERPKGSFSTLEIQRTEQGDSAMYLCASSPNVWQYFGPGTRLTVT.

The CDR3 nucleotides are TGTGCCAGCAGCTTAGTCGGGACAGGGTTGTCCAAAAACATTCAGTACTTC. Protein: CASSLVGTGLSKNIQYF. This chain uses TRBV11-3 with TRBJ2-4, with TRBD1 matching over 9 bases. V gave up 1 base and J gave up 2 bases; unmatched junction bases: 6. The CDR3 has 17 amino acids. Germline V gene sequence: CDR1 SGHNT, CDR2 YENEEA. The full variable domain, with the rest looked up from reference TRBV11-3 and TRBJ2-4, is EAGVVQSPRYKIIEKKQPVAFWCNPISGHNTLYWYLQNLGQGPELLIRYENEEAVDDSQLPKDRFSAERLKGVDSTLKIQPAELGDSAVYLCASSLVGTGLSKNIQYFGAGTRLSVL.

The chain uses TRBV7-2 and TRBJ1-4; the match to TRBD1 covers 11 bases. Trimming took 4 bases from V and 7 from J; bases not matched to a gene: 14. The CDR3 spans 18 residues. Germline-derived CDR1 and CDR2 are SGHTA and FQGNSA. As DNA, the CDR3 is TGTGCCAGCAGCTCCCTAGACGGGAGGACAGGGGGCTCTGAAAAACTGTTTTTT. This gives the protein CASSSLDGRTGGSEKLFF.

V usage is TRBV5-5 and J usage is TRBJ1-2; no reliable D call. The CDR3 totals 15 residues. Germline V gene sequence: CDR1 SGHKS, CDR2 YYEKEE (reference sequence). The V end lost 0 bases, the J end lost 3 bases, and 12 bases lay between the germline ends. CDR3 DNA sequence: TGTGCCAGCAGCTTGGGGGCAGCAGGAGACTATGGCTACACCTTC. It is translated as CASSLGAAGDYGYTF.

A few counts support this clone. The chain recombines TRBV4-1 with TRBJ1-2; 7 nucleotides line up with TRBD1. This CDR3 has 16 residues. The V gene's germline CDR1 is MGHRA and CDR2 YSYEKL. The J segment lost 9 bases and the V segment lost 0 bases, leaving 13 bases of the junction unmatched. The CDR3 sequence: CASSQELGQEPRRYTF. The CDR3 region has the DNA TGCGCCAGCAGCCAAGAACTCGGACAGGAACCTCGCCGCTACACCTTC.

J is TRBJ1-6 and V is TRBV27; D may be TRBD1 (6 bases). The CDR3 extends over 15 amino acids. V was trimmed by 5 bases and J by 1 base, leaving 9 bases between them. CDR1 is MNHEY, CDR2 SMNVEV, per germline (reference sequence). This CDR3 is CASSVQGSYNSPLHF. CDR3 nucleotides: TGTGCCAGCAGTGTACAGGGATCCTATAATTCACCCCTCCACTTT.

The CDR3 here is CASSLAKGYEQYF. The CDR3 coding sequence is TGTGCCAGCAGCTTAGCAAAAGGGTACGAGCAGTACTTC. The rearrangement links TRBV7-6 to TRBJ2-7; no definite D call. V lost 0 bases and J 4 bases, leaving 7 bases between the germline ends. Germline assignment: CDR1 SGHVS and CDR2 FNYEAQ. The length of the CDR3 is 13 residues.

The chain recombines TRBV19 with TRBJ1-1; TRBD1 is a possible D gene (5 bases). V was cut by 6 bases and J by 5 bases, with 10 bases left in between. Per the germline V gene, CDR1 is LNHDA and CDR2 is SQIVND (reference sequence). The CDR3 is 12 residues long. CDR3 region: CASRGEPTEAFF. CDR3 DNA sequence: TGTGCCAGTAGAGGGGAACCTACTGAAGCTTTCTTT.

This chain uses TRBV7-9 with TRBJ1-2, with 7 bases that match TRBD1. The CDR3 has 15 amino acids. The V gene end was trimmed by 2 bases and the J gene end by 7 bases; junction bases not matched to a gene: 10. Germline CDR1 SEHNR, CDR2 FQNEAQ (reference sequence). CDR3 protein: CASSLSPGGDRGYTF. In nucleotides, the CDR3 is TGTGCCAGCAGCTTAAGTCCAGGGGGAGATCGTGGCTACACCTTC.

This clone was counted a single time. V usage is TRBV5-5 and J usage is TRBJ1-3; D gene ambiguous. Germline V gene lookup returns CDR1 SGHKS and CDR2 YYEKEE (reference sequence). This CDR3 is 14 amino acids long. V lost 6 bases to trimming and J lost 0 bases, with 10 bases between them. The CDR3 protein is CASTYHPSGNTIYF. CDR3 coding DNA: TGTGCCAGCACCTACCATCCCTCTGGAAACACCATATATTTT.